One and the same sample provided the 29 T cell receptor beta chains below, sequenced in a study of shared clonotypes between healthy human individuals. TCRdb keeps only in-frame clones here, not all; method: immunoSEQ multiplex PCR. The table includes over a million clones, approximately 72% detected once. The sequencing input was memory CD4+ T cells sorted from blood. Indicated subset: CD45RA-negative fraction. The receptor source for this set is a man between 18 and 29 years old in good health.

This clone was observed a handful of times. The V and J genes are TRBV6-1 and TRBJ1-5; D might be TRBD1 (6 bases). V lost 3 bases and J lost 7, with 13 bases in between. This CDR3 has 14 residues. From germline, CDR1 is MNHNS and CDR2 SASEGT. CDR3: CASSDHRVRQPQHF. CDR3 sequence (DNA): TGTGCCAGCAGTGACCACAGGGTACGCCAGCCCCAGCATTTT.

J is TRBJ1-1 and V is TRBV6-6; D unclear. The CDR3 has 12 amino acids. Trimming took 0 bases from V and 8 from J, leaving 7 bases between them. The germline V gene has CDR1 MNHNY and CDR2 SVGAGI (reference sequence). The CDR3 here is CASSYSYEEAFF. The CDR3 DNA reads TGTGCCAGCAGTTACTCGTATGAAGAAGCTTTCTTT.

The gene calls are TRBV29-1 and TRBJ1-1; D is ambiguous. V lost 6 bases, J lost 0 bases, and 11 bases lay in between. Germline CDR1 is SQVTM and CDR2 is ANQGSEA. This CDR3 spans 13 amino acids. CDR3 nucleotides: TGCAGCGTCCTATACTTTTTGAACACTGAAGCTTTCTTT. The encoded protein is CSVLYFLNTEAFF.

CDR3 sequence: CASSQDSTANTGELFF. The CDR3 DNA sequence: TGCGCCAGCAGCCAAGATTCGACAGCGAACACCGGGGAGCTGTTTTTT. The gene calls are TRBV4-1 and TRBJ2-2, with D tentatively TRBD1 (5 bases). The CDR3 is 16 amino acids. The germline V gene encodes CDR1 MGHRA and CDR2 YSYEKL. V shed 0 bases and J shed 0 bases, with 8 bases lying between them.

The table lists this clone with a few counts. This chain connects TRBV18 to TRBJ1-2, with a possible D match to TRBD1 (5 bases). Germline assignment: CDR1 KGHSH and CDR2 LQKENI. Trimming stripped 1 base from V and 2 bases from J, with 8 bases between. This CDR3 comprises 14 residues. In DNA form, the CDR3 reads TGTGCCAGCTCACCACTGGACACAAACTATGGCTACACCTTC. It is translated as CASSPLDTNYGYTF.

The chain joins TRBV30 to TRBJ2-3, with 12 bases matching TRBD2. V lost 5 bases, J lost 1 base, and 4 bases stayed unmatched. Germline CDR1 is GTSNPN and CDR2 is SVGIG (reference sequence). CDR3 size: 15 residues. CDR3 in DNA: TGTGCCTGGGACAGACTAGCGGGGGGCACAGATACGCAGTATTTT. Its protein product is CAWDRLAGGTDTQYF.

This chain joins TRBV5-1 and TRBJ2-1, with 11 bases matching TRBD2. V lost 4 bases, J lost 4 bases, and 4 bases stayed unmatched. The CDR3 has 15 amino acids. Germline-derived CDR1 and CDR2 are SGHRS and YFSETQ. The CDR3 loop reads CASSHGTSGYNEQFF. For the CDR3, the DNA is TGCGCCAGCAGCCACGGGACTAGCGGATACAATGAGCAGTTCTTC.

The rearrangement links TRBV6-1 to TRBJ1-2; no reliable D call. The V gene's germline CDR1 is MNHNS and CDR2 SASEGT. Trimming pared 10 bases from V and 5 bases from J, leaving 23 bases between. This CDR3 contains 15 residues. The CDR3 protein is CAIIPTPGPQYGYTF. In DNA form, the CDR3 reads TGTGCCATCATACCCACCCCCGGGCCCCAGTATGGCTACACCTTC.

This clone was seen a few times. V is TRBV4-1 and J is TRBJ1-3; D is unresolved. Looked up from germline, CDR1 is MGHRA and CDR2 is YSYEKL. V was cut by 0 bases and J by 0 bases, with 18 bases left in between. The CDR3 extends over 19 amino acids. CDR3 loop: CASSQDSTSRLLSGNTIYF. The DNA of the CDR3 is TGCGCCAGCAGCCAAGATAGTACGTCGAGGCTTCTCTCTGGAAACACCATATATTTT.

The J gene is TRBJ2-7, the V gene TRBV5-6; possibly TRBD1 for D (5 bases). Germline CDR1 reads SGHDT; CDR2 reads YYEEEE. Between the trimmed V and J ends, which lost 0 bases and 5 bases, there was a span of 9 bases. CDR3 length: 13 residues. The CDR3 protein is CASSLDRFHEQYF. The CDR3 DNA follows: TGTGCCAGCAGCTTGGACAGGTTCCACGAGCAGTACTTC.

A note on this clone: At one end the junction does not follow the germline gene, possibly because of a read error. V is TRBV11-2 and J is TRBJ2-7; 11 nucleotides line up with TRBD2. The CDR3 runs to 13 residues. The germline CDR1 and CDR2 sequences are SGHAT and FQNNGV. The CDR3 sequence is CASSLQGLAEENF. In nucleotides, the CDR3 is TGTGCCAGCAGCCTTCAGGGACTAGCGGAGGAGAACTTC.

This clone turned up a few times. This chain links TRBV7-6 with TRBJ1-1, with D hard to call. Germline lookup yields CDR1 SGHVS and CDR2 FNYEAQ. The CDR3 consists of 14 residues. Trimming left V 3 bases short and J 2 bases short, with 10 bases between. CDR3 in amino acids: CASSLKGENTEAFF. Written as DNA, the CDR3 is TGTGCCAGCAGCTTGAAGGGAGAAAACACTGAAGCTTTCTTT.

This clone was recorded a few times. CDR3 protein: CASSQGLPSGGISDTQYF. The CDR3 nucleotides read TGTGCCAGCAGCCAAGGTCTCCCTAGCGGGGGGATCTCAGATACGCAGTATTTT. The chain joins TRBV4-2 to TRBJ2-3; 11 positions match TRBD2. The CDR3 totals 18 residues. The germline CDR1 and CDR2 sequences are LGHNA and YNFKEQ. Unmatched junction bases numbered 10, after V lost 1 base and J lost 4 bases.

The gene calls are TRBV5-4 and TRBJ2-2, with D possibly matching TRBD1 (5 bases). Germline CDR1 is SGHNT and CDR2 is YYREEE (reference sequence). The V gene lost 0 bases and the J gene lost 2 bases, with 17 bases spanning the gap. The length of the CDR3 is 18 residues. The CDR3 DNA is TGTGCCAGCAGCTTGGGACCCCACAGGTTTGGTAACACCGGGGAGCTGTTTTTT. The encoded protein is CASSLGPHRFGNTGELFF.

CDR3 sequence (DNA): TGTGCCTGGAGTCCAGGGGGAAATGAAAAACTGTTTTTT. Translation: CAWSPGGNEKLFF. V and J are TRBV30 and TRBJ1-4; TRBD1 aligns across 7 bases. Per germline, CDR1 GTSNPN and CDR2 SVGIG (reference sequence). CDR3 size: 13 residues. The V and J ends lost 2 bases and 5 bases, in that order; junction bases with no gene match: 2.

This clone was counted a few times. This chain uses TRBV30 with TRBJ2-7; D unclear. Germline loops: CDR1 GTSNPN, CDR2 SVGIG (reference sequence). Deletions cut 2 bases from V and 3 bases from J, with 8 bases between. This CDR3 has 12 residues. The CDR3 region has the DNA TGTGCCTGGAGTCTGGCTAGCTACGAGCAGTACTTC. Amino acids: CAWSLASYEQYF.

V and J are TRBV12-2 and TRBJ2-3; the table's D call of TRBD2 was not tested on the DNA. TRBV12-2 is tagged as a pseudogene. The CDR3 is 18 amino acids. CDR3 sequence reads: CASRLPLSGTSGADTQYF. The DNA for the CDR3 is TGTGCAAGTCGCTTGCCACTCTCGGGGACTAGTGGCGCAGATACGCAGTATTTT.

V gene TRBV5-1 combines with J gene TRBJ2-7; no clear D gene. The V end lost 0 bases, the J end lost 7 bases, and 14 bases lay between the germline ends. CDR3 length: 14 amino acids. The germline V gene has CDR1 SGHRS and CDR2 YFSETQ. CDR3: CASSLEARSSEQYF. As DNA, the CDR3 is TGCGCCAGCAGCTTGGAAGCTCGGTCGAGTGAGCAGTACTTC. Looking up the rest from reference TRBV5-1 and TRBJ2-7 gives the full variable domain: KAGVTQTPRYLIKTRGQQVTLSCSPISGHRSVSWYQQTPGQGLQFLFEYFSETQRNKGNFPGRFSGRQFSNSRSEMNVSTLELGDSALYLCASSLEARSSEQYFGPGTRLTVT.

The CDR3 DNA sequence: TGTGCCAGCTCACCGACAGGGGACGGGGAGCTGTTTTTT. It encodes CASSPTGDGELFF. V and J are TRBV18 and TRBJ2-2; 8 nucleotides match TRBD1. This CDR3 has 13 amino acids. Germline lookup yields CDR1 KGHSH and CDR2 LQKENI. With V trimmed by 3 bases and J by 7 bases, 1 base remained unmatched.

The chain links TRBV7-2 to TRBJ1-5; D remains ambiguous. The length of the CDR3 is 16 residues. V was cut by 5 bases and J by 6 bases, with 20 bases left in between. Germline CDR1 reads SGHTA; CDR2 reads FQGNSA. Written as DNA, the CDR3 is TGTGCCAGCAGCCTCCACTCTTCGCAGTCAGGTCAGCCCCAGCATTTT. Protein sequence: CASSLHSSQSGQPQHF.

V gene TRBV27 combines with J gene TRBJ1-5; possible D gene TRBD1, 5 bases. V lost 1 base and J 10 bases, leaving 11 bases between the germline ends. Germline lookup yields CDR1 MNHEY and CDR2 SMNVEV (reference sequence). The CDR3 runs 13 residues. As DNA, the CDR3 is TGTGCCAGCAGTTTATTGGGGCAGGCTCCCCAGCATTTT. It translates to CASSLLGQAPQHF.

In this sample, this clone turned up many times. The chain joins TRBV6-1 to TRBJ2-1, with D possibly TRBD2 on 7 matching bases. With 2 bases removed from V and 9 bases from J, the gap between germline ends came to 17 bases. This CDR3 spans 15 amino acids. Germline CDR1 and CDR2: MNHNS and SASEGT. CDR3 in amino acids: CASSERRGGRGEQFF. The CDR3 DNA is TGTGCCAGCAGTGAACGGAGGGGGGGAAGGGGTGAGCAGTTCTTC.

This clone was found a few times. This chain links TRBV19 with TRBJ1-6; 7 nucleotides line up with TRBD1. The CDR3 extends over 15 amino acids. Germline V lookup: CDR1 LNHDA, CDR2 SQIVND (reference sequence). Trimming took 6 bases from V and 7 from J; bases not matched to a gene: 9. The CDR3 sequence: CASRSQGQQNSPLHF. The CDR3 bases are TGTGCCAGTAGAAGCCAGGGACAGCAGAATTCACCCCTCCACTTT. Full variable domain (rest looked up from reference TRBV19 and TRBJ1-6): DGGITQSPKYLFRKEGQNVTLSCEQNLNHDAMYWYRQDPGQGLRLIYYSQIVNDFQKGDIAEGYSVSREKKESFPLTVTSAQKNPTAFYLCASRSQGQQNSPLHFGNGTRLTVT.

The table lists this clone with a few counts. DNA of the CDR3: TGTGCCTGGAGGGGGGACCTCTACACTGAAGCTTTCTTT. It yields the protein CAWRGDLYTEAFF. The rearrangement links TRBV30 to TRBJ1-1; tentative D call: TRBD1 (5 bases). Germline loops: CDR1 GTSNPN, CDR2 SVGIG (reference sequence). V lost 3 bases, J lost 3 bases, and 11 bases lay in between. This CDR3 spans 13 amino acids.

This chain links TRBV9 with TRBJ2-7, with 11 bases fitting TRBD2. The germline gives CDR1 SGDLS, CDR2 YYNGEE. V shed 4 bases and J 3 bases; nucleotides not matched to a gene: 3. The CDR3 spans 14 residues. The CDR3 DNA reads TGTGCCAGCAGCCCGACTAGCGGGATCTACGAGCAGTACTTC. It is translated as CASSPTSGIYEQYF.

The chain couples TRBV27 to TRBJ2-1; D call uncertain. Trimming removed 4 bases from V and 0 bases from J, with 13 bases in between. The CDR3 contains 16 residues. The germline gives CDR1 MNHEY, CDR2 SMNVEV (reference sequence). This chain's CDR3 is CASSSQATRSYNEQFF. The CDR3 DNA is TGTGCCAGCAGTTCCCAGGCTACCCGCTCCTACAATGAGCAGTTCTTC.

The sample holds one count of this clone. The chain uses TRBV5-6 and TRBJ2-7; D possibly matches TRBD1 or TRBD2 (5 bases each). Trimming removed 7 bases from V and 3 bases from J, with 14 bases in between. The CDR3 sequence is 13 residues long. CDR1 is SGHDT and CDR2 is YYEEEE in the germline V gene. CDR3 bases: TGTGCCAGCGGCCGGGACGGAGGCTACGAGCAGTACTTC. Translation gives CASGRDGGYEQYF.

This sequence joins TRBV28 and TRBJ2-5, with TRBD2 identical over 7 bases. Germline CDR1 and CDR2: MDHEN and SYDVKM. The V gene end was trimmed by 2 bases and the J gene end by 2 bases; junction bases not matched to a gene: 5. CDR3 size: 15 residues. This chain's CDR3 is CASSLAGGRQETQYF. The CDR3 nucleotides are TGTGCCAGCAGTTTAGCCGGGGGGAGGCAAGAGACCCAGTACTTC.

The sample holds one count of this clone. Here the CDR3 DNA reads TGTGCCTGGAGTCCAAAGTTGACAGGGGGTGAGACCCAGTACTTC. As protein: CAWSPKLTGGETQYF. The chain combines TRBV30 with TRBJ2-5; 9 positions agree with TRBD1. CDR3 length equals 15 residues. V dropped 2 bases and J dropped 5; count of bases not matched to a gene: 9. Looked up from germline, CDR1 is GTSNPN and CDR2 is SVGIG (reference sequence).